The source of this T cell receptor (beta chain) is a study of control samples from healthy donors and cancer patients (TCRdb year 2020). The V end loses 2 bases and the J end loses 4 bases, and a stretch of 17 bases separates them. The CDR3 spans 16 residues, from the cysteine through the phenylalanine. Only CDR3 DNA remains: 48 bases, in frame from the first base. For this clone: Its specific antigen is unknown. One base away there is no much larger clone; base qualities are not given.

The library came from the immunoSEQ multiplex PCR assay. TCRdb took this table from immuneACCESS and kept in-frame rearrangements with V and J called. Such tables lack part of the clones; where checked against another copy, unresolved V genes explain under half of the gap, and the rest is unexplained. Recorded for this sample are about 89,000 clones; 85% of them occurred a single time. Roughly 2% of the sample lies in the top ten. The V and J genes are TRBV23-1 and TRBJ1-2; no D gene is confidently identified. TRBV23-1 counts as an open reading frame of uncertain function. The sequence was collected from a woman aged 40-49 years in good health. Sequencing input: blood. The bases are TGCGCCAGCAGTCAAAAAAACGGACGTCTGGGCTATGGCTACACCTTC. It specifies CASSQKNGRLGYGYTF.